This TCR beta chain came from a study of T cells in women clearing cervical HPV infection. Background on the study: For cases, blood was sampled a median approximately 150 days after lesion detection, interquartile range roughly 80 to 200 days.

Generated by immunoSEQ multiplex PCR, the TCRdb table keeps only in-frame clones and is missing some. The sample has about 15,000 clones. The study's findings and limits: Timing of associations relative to infection is unclear; T-cell subsets were not isolated. CIN3+ cases had significantly higher TCR repertoire richness than controls, but evenness did not differ. T-cell numbers per sample were unknown and may explain richness differences.

CDR3 length: 15 residues. Germline V gene data show CDR1 as SGHRS and CDR2 as YFSETQ. Trimming shortened V by 0 bases and J by 3 bases, and 11 bases separated the two germline ends. Notes on this clone: Its matching antigen is unknown. With the read ending 3 residues before the CDR3 end, the germline J gene is used to fill in that end.

The origin of this receptor is a woman aged 18-69 years with a cervical HPV16 infection that either progressed to CIN3+ or cleared (not recorded which). This chain joins TRBV5-1 and TRBJ2-3; a possible D gene is TRBD1 (5 bases). The specimen sequenced was blood buffy coat. CDR3 DNA, as far as it was read: TGCGCCAGCAGCTTGGAGCAGGGATTAACAGATACG. Protein sequence: CASSLEQGLTDT. The CDR3 reads in full as CASSLEQGLTDTQYF. Looking up the rest from reference TRBV5-1 and TRBJ2-3 gives the full variable domain: KAGVTQTPRYLIKTRGQQVTLSCSPISGHRSVSWYQQTPGQGLQFLFEYFSETQRNKGNFPGRFSGRQFSNSRSEMNVSTLELGDSALYLCASSLEQGLTDTQYFGPGTRLTVL.